A single sample is the source of the 4 T cell receptor beta chains below, sequenced in a study of radiotherapy plus CTLA-4 blockade in lung cancer. Measured with immunoSEQ multiplex PCR; TCRdb has only the in-frame clones, and not every one. This sample has around 38,000 clones; just over 85% occur once, and the top ten carry roughly 22%. This sample comprised peripheral blood, obtained from a patient treated with radiotherapy plus ipilimumab. Source of these receptors: a human donor with non-small cell lung cancer whose response to radiotherapy plus ipilimumab could not be evaluated.

This clone was picked up one time. The V and J genes are TRBV19 and TRBJ1-5, with D hard to call. The germline V gene has CDR1 LNHDA and CDR2 SQIVND (reference sequence). CDR3 length equals 13 residues. V lost 3 bases and J lost 5, with 8 bases in between. The CDR3 reads CASSIGGYQPQHF. CDR3 sequence (DNA): TGTGCCAGTAGTATCGGTGGTTATCAGCCCCAGCATTTT.

The chain has TRBV10-2 and TRBJ2-1; 15 bases align to TRBD2. The J segment lost 9 bases and the V segment lost 6 bases, leaving 12 bases of the junction unmatched. Looked up from germline, CDR1 is WSHSY and CDR2 is SAAADI. The CDR3 loop spans 17 amino acids. The CDR3, as DNA: TGCGCCAGCAGACCTGGGACTAGCGGGAGGATTAGCGGTGAGCAGTTCTTC. Its translation is CASRPGTSGRISGEQFF.

This chain uses TRBV5-1 with TRBJ2-1, with D perhaps matching TRBD1 (6 bases). The CDR3 length is 13 residues. Germline loops: CDR1 SGHRS, CDR2 YFSETQ. V gave up 2 bases and J gave up 10 bases, with 13 bases separating them. CDR3 in amino acids: CASSFEGVAEQFF. The CDR3 DNA sequence: TGCGCCAGCAGCTTTGAGGGGGTGGCGGAGCAGTTCTTC.

This chain connects TRBV7-6 to TRBJ2-4; D is uncertain. Trimming pared 4 bases from V and 10 bases from J, leaving 11 bases between. The CDR3 has 12 residues. The germline V gene has CDR1 SGHVS and CDR2 FNYEAQ. CDR3 sequence (DNA): TGTGCCAGCAGCTCCGGGTCAACAATTCAGTACTTC. This gives the protein CASSSGSTIQYF.